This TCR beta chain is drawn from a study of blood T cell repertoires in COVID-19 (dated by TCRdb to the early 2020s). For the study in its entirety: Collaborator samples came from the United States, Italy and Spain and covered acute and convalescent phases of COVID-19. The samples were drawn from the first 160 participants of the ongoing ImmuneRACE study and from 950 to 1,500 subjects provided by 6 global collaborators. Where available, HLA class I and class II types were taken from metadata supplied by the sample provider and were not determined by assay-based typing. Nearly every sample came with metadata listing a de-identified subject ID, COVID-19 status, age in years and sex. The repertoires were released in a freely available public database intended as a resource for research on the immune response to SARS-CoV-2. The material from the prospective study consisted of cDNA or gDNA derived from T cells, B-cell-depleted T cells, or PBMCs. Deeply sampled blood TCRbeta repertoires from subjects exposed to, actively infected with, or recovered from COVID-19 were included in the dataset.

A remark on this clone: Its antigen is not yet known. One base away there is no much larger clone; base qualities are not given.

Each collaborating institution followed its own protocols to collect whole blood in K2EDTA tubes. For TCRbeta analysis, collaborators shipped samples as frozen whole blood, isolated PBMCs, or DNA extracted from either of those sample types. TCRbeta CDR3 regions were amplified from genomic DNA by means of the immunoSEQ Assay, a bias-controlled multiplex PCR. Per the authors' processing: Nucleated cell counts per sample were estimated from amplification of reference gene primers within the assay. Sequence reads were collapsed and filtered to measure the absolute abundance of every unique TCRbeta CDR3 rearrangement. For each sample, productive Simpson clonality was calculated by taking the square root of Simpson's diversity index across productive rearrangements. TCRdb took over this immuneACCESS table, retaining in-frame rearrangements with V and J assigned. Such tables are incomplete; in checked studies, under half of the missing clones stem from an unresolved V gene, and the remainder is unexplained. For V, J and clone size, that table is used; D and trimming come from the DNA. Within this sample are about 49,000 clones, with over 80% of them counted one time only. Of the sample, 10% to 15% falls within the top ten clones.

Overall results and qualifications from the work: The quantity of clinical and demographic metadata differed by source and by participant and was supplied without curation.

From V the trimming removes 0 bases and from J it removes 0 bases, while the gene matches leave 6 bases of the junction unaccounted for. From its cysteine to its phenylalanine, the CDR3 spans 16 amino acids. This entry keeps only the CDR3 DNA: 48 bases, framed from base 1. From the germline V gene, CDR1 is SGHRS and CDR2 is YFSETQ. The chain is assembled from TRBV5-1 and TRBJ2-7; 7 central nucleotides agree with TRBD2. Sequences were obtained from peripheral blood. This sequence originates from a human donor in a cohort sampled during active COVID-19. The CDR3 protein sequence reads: CASSLGGGTSSYEQYF. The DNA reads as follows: TGCGCCAGCAGCTTGGGGGGAGGGACGAGCTCCTACGAGCAGTACTTC.